This T cell receptor beta chain was profiled in a study of T-cell memory formation after mild COVID-19. TCRdb fed the 5' RACE reads into MiXCR, producing one record per CDR3 protein. Here the sample spans 250,000 to 350,000 distinct CDR3 sequences, roughly 16% being singletons. Per the germline V gene, CDR1 is SGHRS and CDR2 is YFSETQ. There are 13 residues in the CDR3. Trimming pared 3 bases from V and 7 bases from J, leaving 14 bases between. Study-level findings and limits: The authors did not confirm SARS-CoV-2 specificity of second-wave clones peaking day 37.

The table lists this clonotype with a few counts. Its cognate antigen is unknown. The TCR originated in a man in his late teens or twenties who had mild COVID-19 (a few samples of this study predate the infection). Cell type and time point are not known. This sequence joins TRBV5-1 and TRBJ2-7; D is uncertain. The sample comprised PBMCs or a T cell subset sorted from them (not recorded which). The CDR3 loop reads CASSSSLVREQYF. As DNA, the CDR3 is TGCGCCAGCAGCTCAAGCTTAGTACGGGAGCAGTACTTC.